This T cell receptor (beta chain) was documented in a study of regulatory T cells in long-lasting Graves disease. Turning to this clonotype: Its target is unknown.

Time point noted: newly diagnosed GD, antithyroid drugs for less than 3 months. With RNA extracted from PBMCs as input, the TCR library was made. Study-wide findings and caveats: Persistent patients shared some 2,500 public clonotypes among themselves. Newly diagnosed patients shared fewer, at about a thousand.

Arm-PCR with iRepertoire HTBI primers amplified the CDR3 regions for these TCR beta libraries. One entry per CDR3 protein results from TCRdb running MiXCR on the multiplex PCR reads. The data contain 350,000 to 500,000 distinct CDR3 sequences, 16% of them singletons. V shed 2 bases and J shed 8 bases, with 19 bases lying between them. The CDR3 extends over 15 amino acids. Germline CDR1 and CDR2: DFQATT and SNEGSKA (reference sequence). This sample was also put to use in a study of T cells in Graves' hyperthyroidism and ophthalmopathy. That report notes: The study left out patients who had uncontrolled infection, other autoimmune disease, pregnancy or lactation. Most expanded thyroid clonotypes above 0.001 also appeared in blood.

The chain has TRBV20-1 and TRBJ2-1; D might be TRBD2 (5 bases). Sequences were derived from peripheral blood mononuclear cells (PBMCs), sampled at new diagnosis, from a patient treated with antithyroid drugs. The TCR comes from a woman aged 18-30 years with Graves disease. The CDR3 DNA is TGCAGTGCTAGACAACTTTCCGGGATTTACTATGAGCAGTTCTTC. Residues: CSARQLSGIYYEQFF.